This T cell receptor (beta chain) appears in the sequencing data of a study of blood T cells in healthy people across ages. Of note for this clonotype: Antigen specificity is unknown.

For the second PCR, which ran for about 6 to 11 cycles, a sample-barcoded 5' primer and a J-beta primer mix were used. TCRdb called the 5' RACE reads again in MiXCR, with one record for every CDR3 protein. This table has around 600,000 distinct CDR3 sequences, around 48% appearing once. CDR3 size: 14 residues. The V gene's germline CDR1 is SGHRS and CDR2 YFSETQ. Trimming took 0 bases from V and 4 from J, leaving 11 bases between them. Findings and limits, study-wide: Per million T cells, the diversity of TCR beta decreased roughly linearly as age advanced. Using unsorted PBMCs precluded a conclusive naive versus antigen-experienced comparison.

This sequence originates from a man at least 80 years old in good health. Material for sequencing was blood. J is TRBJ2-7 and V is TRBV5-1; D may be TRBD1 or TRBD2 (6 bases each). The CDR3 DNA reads TGCGCCAGCAGCTTGGCGGGGGCACGATACGAGCAGTACTTC. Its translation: CASSLAGARYEQYF.